This TCR beta chain was captured by sequencing in a study of cytomegalovirus exposure and HLA in healthy donors. V dropped 6 bases and J dropped 5 bases, with 16 bases sitting between them. Per the germline V gene, CDR1 is KGHSH and CDR2 is LQKENI. There are 15 residues in the CDR3. Vbeta (60) and Jbeta (13) primers were used in the PCR. Assay used: immunoSEQ multiplex PCR; TCRdb lists only in-frame clones, some missing. The sample contains 120,000 or so clones, 75% to 85% of which appear only once. As for this clone: What it binds is unknown.

Study conclusions and caveats: Sequencing depth roughly uniform across donors was assumed in presence/absence analyses. As was reported, the classifier diagnosed cytomegalovirus status with high specificity and sensitivity.

This TCR derives from a man younger than 40 in good health and CMV-seropositive. The chain employs TRBV18 and TRBJ1-4; D is possibly TRBD1 (5 bases). Sequenced: PBMCs. CDR3 bases: TGTGCCAGCTCCATAGCGGGGCAGGACAATGAAAAACTGTTTTTT. As protein: CASSIAGQDNEKLFF.